Listed below are T cell receptor beta chains from one sample, sequenced in a study of blood T cell repertoires in COVID-19. Sequencing was performed with immunoSEQ multiplex PCR; in TCRdb, only in-frame clones are kept and a portion is missing. Of 200,000 to 300,000 clones in the sample, around 87% are singletons; the top ten hold around 5.1%. Sequencing used peripheral blood. These receptors originate from a woman aged 60 to 75 with COVID-19, enrolled during active disease. CDR3s include the opening cysteine and the closing phenylalanine or tryptophan. The D gene is left open where the match is weak.

cdr3_nt	cdr3_aa	v_call	j_call	d_call	cdr3_length
TGTGCCTGGAGTCAGCGGGAGAAGGATACGCAGTATTTT	CAWSQREKDTQYF	TRBV30	TRBJ2-3	TRBD2	13
TGTGCCATCAGTAAGGGACAAGACACCGGGGAGCTGTTTTTT	CAISKGQDTGELFF	TRBV10-3	TRBJ2-2	NA	14
TGTGCCAGCAGTGAATCGGTTACTGAAGCTTTCTTT	CASSESVTEAFF	TRBV6-1	TRBJ1-1	NA	12
TGTGCCAGCAGCCAAACGGGACTAGCGATCTACGAGCAGTACTTC	CASSQTGLAIYEQYF	TRBV4-2	TRBJ2-7	TRBD2	15
TGTGCCAGCAGCCAAGGGACAGTAGGTTCACCCCTCCACTTT	CASSQGTVGSPLHF	TRBV14	TRBJ1-6	NA	14
TGTGCCACCAGGGAGCGGGAAAATAGTAATGAGCAGTTCTTC	CATRERENSNEQFF	TRBV15	TRBJ2-1	TRBD2	14
TGTGCCAGCAGCGGAACTAGCGGGAGAGGCAATGAGCAGTTCTTC	CASSGTSGRGNEQFF	TRBV6-4	TRBJ2-1	TRBD2	15
TGTGCCAGTAGTAGGTCTAGCGGGGCGAACACCGGGGAGCTGTTTTTT	CASSRSSGANTGELFF	TRBV19	TRBJ2-2	TRBD2	16
TGTGCCAGCAGCGAGTTGGGAGCCGGGGCCAACGTCCTGACTTTC	CASSELGAGANVLTF	TRBV28	TRBJ2-6	NA	15
TGTGCCAGCAGCCGGGACCAGGACAGTTATGGCTACACCTTC	CASSRDQDSYGYTF	TRBV3-1/TRBV3-2	TRBJ1-2	NA	14
TGTGCCACCAGTGACTACGGACAGGGGGCCTGGAATGAGCAGTTCTTC	CATSDYGQGAWNEQFF	TRBV24-1	TRBJ2-1	TRBD1	16
TGCGCCAGCAGCCGGACAGGGGGCGGAGAGCAGTTCTTC	CASSRTGGGEQFF	TRBV5-1	TRBJ2-1	TRBD1	13
TGTGCCAGCAGCTTAGGACAGGGATATAATTCACCCCTCCACTTT	CASSLGQGYNSPLHF	TRBV7-9	TRBJ1-6	TRBD1	15
TGTGCCAGCCAAACCACAGGGGGACACTATAGCAATCAGCCCCAGCATTTT	CASQTTGGHYSNQPQHF	TRBV19	TRBJ1-5	TRBD1	17